The 28 T cell receptor beta chains below were found in one sample sequenced in a study of blood T cell repertoires in COVID-19. The assay was immunoSEQ multiplex PCR, and TCRdb's table has in-frame clones only and misses some. Here the sample spans 250,000 to 350,000 clones, around 88% being singletons. The sequencing sample was made of peripheral blood. The receptors were sampled from a woman in her 30s who had recovered from COVID-19.

This clone was recorded once. J is TRBJ1-1 and V is TRBV27; TRBD1 aligns across 8 bases. CDR3 length: 15 residues. V dropped 6 bases and J dropped 7; count of bases not matched to a gene: 13. Per germline, CDR1 MNHEY and CDR2 SMNVEV (reference sequence). The CDR3 region has the DNA TGTGCCAGCAGGCCCTGGGCAGGGGGCGCGGTTGAAGCTTTCTTT. It specifies CASRPWAGGAVEAFF.

This rearrangement joins TRBV5-6 to TRBJ1-3, with 9 bases matching TRBD1. V lost 5 bases and J lost 3; bases outside the gene matches: 6. Germline CDR1 SGHDT, CDR2 YYEEEE. CDR3 length equals 15 residues. CDR3 nucleotide sequence: TGTGCCAGCAGGTCCGGGACAGGGCATGGAAACACCATATATTTT. It translates to CASRSGTGHGNTIYF.

The genes are TRBV24-1 and TRBJ2-7, with D unresolved. Per germline, CDR1 KGHDR and CDR2 SFDVKD. V lost 7 bases and J lost 1, with 7 bases in between. This CDR3 is built from 12 residues. CDR3 amino acids: CATSRLSYEQYF. DNA of the CDR3: TGTGCCACCAGCCGACTTTCCTACGAGCAGTACTTC.

The chain links TRBV3-1 (or the pseudogene TRBV3-2) to TRBJ2-7, with D tentatively TRBD1 (5 bases). The V and J ends lost 3 bases and 4 bases respectively, with 16 bases between them. Germline V gives CDR1 LGHDT, CDR2 YNNKEL (reference sequence). The CDR3 length is 15 residues. In DNA, the CDR3 is TGTGCCAGCAGCCACACCGCAACAGGTGTGTACGAGCAGTACTTC. It specifies CASSHTATGVYEQYF.

The V gene is TRBV5-1, the J gene TRBJ2-1; D is ambiguous. CDR1 SGHRS and CDR2 YFSETQ come from the germline V gene. This CDR3 has 14 residues. V was shortened by 1 base and J by 9 bases, with 14 bases between the two germline ends. CDR3 sequence (DNA): TGCGCCAGCAGCTTGTCTTCCGGGTCGGGTGAGCAGTTCTTC. Its protein product is CASSLSSGSGEQFF.

This clone occurred a few times. This chain uses TRBV28 with TRBJ2-1; 10 bases align to TRBD2. V trimming: 3 bases; J trimming: 7 bases; junction bases outside the gene matches: 9. Germline CDR1 and CDR2: MDHEN and SYDVKM. This CDR3 region has 16 residues. Here the CDR3 reads CASSLAQAGGANEQFF. The CDR3 DNA is TGTGCCAGCAGTTTGGCCCAAGCGGGGGGGGCGAATGAGCAGTTCTTC.

The V gene is TRBV7-2, the J gene TRBJ2-3, with no clear D. Trimming removed 5 bases at V and 0 bases at J, with 12 bases between. Germline CDR1 is SGHTA and CDR2 is FQGNSA. The CDR3 length is 15 residues. The CDR3 sequence: CASSLSRSSTDTQYF. The CDR3, as DNA: TGTGCCAGCAGCCTAAGTCGAAGTAGCACAGATACGCAGTATTTT.

V gene TRBV27 combines with J gene TRBJ2-2, with 7 bases matching TRBD2. The trim removed 3 bases at V and 5 bases at J, leaving 6 bases unmatched. Germline CDR1 MNHEY, CDR2 SMNVEV (reference sequence). This CDR3 has 15 amino acids. The CDR3 loop reads CASSFGAGVTGELFF. CDR3 DNA sequence: TGTGCCAGCAGTTTCGGTGCGGGAGTTACCGGGGAGCTGTTTTTT.

The V gene is TRBV24-1, the J gene TRBJ2-5, with 9 nucleotides matching TRBD1. Germline V gives CDR1 KGHDR, CDR2 SFDVKD. The junction had 5 bases not matched to a gene; V was cut back by 2 bases and J by 5 bases. This CDR3 comprises 15 residues. CDR3 sequence: CATSDSRQGGETQYF. The CDR3 nucleotides are TGTGCCACCAGTGATTCCCGACAGGGGGGGGAGACCCAGTACTTC.

The rearrangement links TRBV7-2 to TRBJ1-5; the match to TRBD1 covers 7 bases. The CDR3 runs 15 residues. Germline CDR1 and CDR2: SGHTA and FQGNSA. The V segment lost 1 base and the J segment 2 bases; nucleotides outside the gene matches: 2. CDR3 coding DNA: TGTGCCAGCAGCTTAGGGACAGGAGGCAATCAGCCCCAGCATTTT. Encoded protein: CASSLGTGGNQPQHF. Full variable domain (rest looked up from reference TRBV7-2 and TRBJ1-5): GAGVSQSPSNKVTEKGKDVELRCDPISGHTALYWYRQSLGQGLEFLIYFQGNSAPDKSGLPSDRFSAERTGGSVSTLTIQRTQQEDSAVYLCASSLGTGGNQPQHFGDGTRLSIL.

The chain joins TRBV2 to TRBJ1-2; possibly TRBD1 for D (6 bases). In germline, CDR1 is SNHLY, CDR2 FYNNEI. The germline V and J ends were trimmed by 1 base and 4 bases, with 16 bases remaining between them. The CDR3 extends over 16 amino acids. DNA for the CDR3: TGTGCCAGCAGTGAAGTAGGGGGTAAACCTCTCTATGGCTACACCTTC. It codes for CASSEVGGKPLYGYTF. The complete variable domain, with remaining parts taken from reference TRBV2 and TRBJ1-2, reads EPEVTQTPSHQVTQMGQEVILRCVPISNHLYFYWYRQILGQKVEFLVSFYNNEISEKSEIFDDQFSVERPDGSNFTLKIRSTKLEDSAMYFCASSEVGGKPLYGYTFGSGTRLTVV.

The chain is built from TRBV7-6 and TRBJ2-1; D may be TRBD2 (5 bases). V gave up 5 bases and J gave up 7 bases, with 15 bases separating them. The CDR3 length is 14 residues. Per germline, CDR1 SGHVS and CDR2 FNYEAQ. The CDR3 sequence: CASSRGTRANEQFF. DNA for the CDR3: TGTGCCAGCAGCCGTGGCACTAGAGCGAATGAGCAGTTCTTC.

This clone was detected a few times. CDR3: CASSPDRPATYEQYF. CDR3 sequence (DNA): TGTGCCAGCTCACCAGACAGACCTGCGACCTACGAGCAGTACTTC. The chain combines TRBV18 with TRBJ2-7, with a weak D call TRBD1 (5 bases). The germline gives CDR1 KGHSH, CDR2 LQKENI. The CDR3 contains 15 residues. V was cut by 2 bases and J by 2 bases, with 13 bases left in between.

The rearrangement uses TRBV3-1 (or the pseudogene TRBV3-2) and TRBJ2-7; possible D gene TRBD1, 6 bases. V was cut by 4 bases and J by 1 base, with 23 bases left in between. The germline gives CDR1 LGHDT, CDR2 YNNKEL (reference sequence). The CDR3 extends over 18 amino acids. The DNA of the CDR3 is TGTGCCAGCAGCCCCGGCCCAGCAGGACAGCTACTGTCCTACGAGCAGTACTTC. It codes for CASSPGPAGQLLSYEQYF.

This clone has only one observation. The genes are TRBV11-2 and TRBJ2-7, with D maybe TRBD2 (5 bases). Trimming shortened V by 1 base and J by 4 bases, and 17 bases separated the two germline ends. This CDR3 is 16 amino acids long. The germline gives CDR1 SGHAT, CDR2 FQNNGV. The CDR3 sequence: CASSLVLPGFQYEQYF. For the CDR3, the DNA is TGTGCCAGCAGCTTAGTCCTGCCGGGGTTTCAGTACGAGCAGTACTTC. Filled out from reference TRBV11-2 and TRBJ2-7, the complete variable domain reads EAGVAQSPRYKIIEKRQSVAFWCNPISGHATLYWYQQILGQGPKLLIQFQNNGVVDDSQLPKDRFSAERLKGVDSTLKIQPAKLEDSAVYLCASSLVLPGFQYEQYFGPGTRLTVT.

The rearrangement links TRBV18 to TRBJ1-1; the match to TRBD1 covers 8 bases. CDR3 size: 14 residues. Germline V gives CDR1 KGHSH, CDR2 LQKENI. V lost 7 bases to trimming and J lost 1 base; unmatched junction nucleotides: 5. The CDR3 DNA is TGTGCCAGCTATACCGGGACAGGGAACACTGAAGCTTTCTTT. This encodes CASYTGTGNTEAFF. The variable domain in full, with the rest retrieved from reference TRBV18 and TRBJ1-1, is NAGVMQNPRHLVRRRGQEARLRCSPMKGHSHVYWYRQLPEEGLKFMVYLQKENIIDESGMPKERFSAEFPKEGPSILRIQQVVRGDSAAYFCASYTGTGNTEAFFGQGTRLTVV.

The CDR3 here is CASSSGTDTDTQYF. Written as DNA, the CDR3 is TGTGCCAGCAGCTCGGGGACTGACACAGATACGCAGTATTTT. This rearrangement joins TRBV11-3 to TRBJ2-3; D might be TRBD2 (6 bases). The CDR3 has 14 residues. The V gene lost 4 bases and the J gene lost 2 bases, with 10 bases spanning the gap. CDR1 is SGHNT, CDR2 YENEEA, per germline.

The rearrangement joins TRBV30 to TRBJ2-7; 11 bases agree with TRBD1. This CDR3 has 14 residues. The germline CDR1 and CDR2 sequences are GTSNPN and SVGIG (reference sequence). Trimming cost V 6 bases and J 5 bases; bases outside gene matches: 9. CDR3 amino acids: CACLPDRGPHEQYF. For the CDR3, the DNA is TGTGCCTGCCTCCCGGACAGGGGGCCCCACGAGCAGTACTTC. The full variable domain, completed using reference TRBV30 and TRBJ2-7, is SQTIHQWPATLVQPVGSPLSLECTVEGTSNPNLYWYRQAAGRGLQLLFYSVGIGQISSEVPQNLSASRPQDRQFILSSKKLLLSDSGFYLCACLPDRGPHEQYFGPGTRLTVT.

This chain links TRBV6-1 with TRBJ2-1; D gene unclear. CDR3 length: 12 residues. With 3 bases removed from V and 4 bases from J, the gap between germline ends came to 4 bases. Germline CDR1 is MNHNS and CDR2 is SASEGT. CDR3 sequence: CASSEAYNEQFF. DNA for the CDR3: TGTGCCAGCAGTGAGGCTTACAATGAGCAGTTCTTC.

The rearrangement joins TRBV7-9 to TRBJ2-3; D remains ambiguous. This CDR3 is built from 14 residues. V was shortened by 4 bases and J by 2 bases, with 10 bases between the two germline ends. Germline CDR1 and CDR2: SEHNR and FQNEAQ (reference sequence). The CDR3 spells CASSSKLNTDTQYF. The CDR3, as DNA: TGTGCCAGCAGCTCAAAACTGAACACAGATACGCAGTATTTT.

The chain is built from TRBV27 and TRBJ1-4, with TRBD1 identical over 8 bases. Germline V gene sequence: CDR1 MNHEY, CDR2 SMNVEV (reference sequence). The junction had 2 bases not matched to a gene; V was cut back by 9 bases and J by 5 bases. The CDR3 runs to 12 residues. The CDR3 DNA sequence: TGTGCCAGTCGACAGGGGAATGAAAAACTGTTTTTT. Its protein product is CASRQGNEKLFF.

The chain couples TRBV5-4 to TRBJ2-2; 8 nucleotides align to TRBD2. Germline V CDR1 and CDR2: SGHNT, YYREEE (reference sequence). The CDR3 is 16 residues long. J lost 7 bases, V lost 4 bases, and 12 bases had no gene match. CDR3 DNA sequence: TGTGCCAGCAGCCCCCGCAGCGGGGGAGGATACGGGGAGCTGTTTTTT. Translating it yields CASSPRSGGGYGELFF.

The chain links TRBV7-9 to TRBJ1-1, with D tentatively TRBD1 (6 bases). Trimming left V 0 bases short and J 5 bases short, with 7 bases between. The CDR3 is 13 amino acids. CDR1 and CDR2 from the germline V gene are SEHNR and FQNEAQ (reference sequence). CDR3 sequence reads: CASSLAGQTEAFF. CDR3 nucleotide sequence: TGTGCCAGCAGCTTAGCGGGACAAACTGAAGCTTTCTTT. The complete variable domain, with remaining parts taken from reference TRBV7-9 and TRBJ1-1, reads DTGVSQNPRHKITKRGQNVTFRCDPISEHNRLYWYRQTLGQGPEFLTYFQNEAQLEKSRLLSDRFSAERPKGSFSTLEIQRTEQGDSAMYLCASSLAGQTEAFFGQGTRLTVV.

The chain carries TRBV18 and TRBJ2-1; 7 bases are a match to TRBD2. The CDR3 totals 14 residues. From germline, CDR1 is KGHSH and CDR2 LQKENI. V trimming: 3 bases; J trimming: 6 bases; junction bases outside the gene matches: 5. The CDR3 nucleotides are TGTGCCAGCTCACCTAGGGGAGGGATCAATGAGCAGTTCTTC. Translation: CASSPRGGINEQFF.

J is TRBJ1-5 and V is TRBV28; D remains unclear. The CDR3 has 15 residues. V lost 3 bases to trimming and J lost 1 base, with 10 bases between them. CDR1 and CDR2 from the germline V gene are MDHEN and SYDVKM. DNA for the CDR3: TGTGCCAGCAGTTTCGGCGGTTTAAGCAATCAGCCCCAGCATTTT. Protein product: CASSFGGLSNQPQHF.

This chain connects TRBV5-1 to TRBJ1-1, with a possible D match to TRBD1 (5 bases). CDR1 is SGHRS and CDR2 is YFSETQ in the germline V gene. This CDR3 comprises 13 residues. The V and J ends lost 3 bases and 4 bases respectively, with 10 bases between them. DNA of the CDR3: TGCGCCAGCAGCTATGACAGATCCACTGAAGCTTTCTTT. It is translated as CASSYDRSTEAFF.

CDR3 DNA sequence: TGTGCCTCTGGGCTAGCTCAATACAATGAGCAGTTCTTC. This gives the protein CASGLAQYNEQFF. The chain joins TRBV30 to TRBJ2-1, with TRBD2 as a possible D gene (5 bases). Per the germline V gene, CDR1 is GTSNPN and CDR2 is SVGIG (reference sequence). This CDR3 comprises 13 residues. V shed 7 bases and J shed 4 bases, with 14 bases lying between them.

J is TRBJ1-2 and V is TRBV4-1; TRBD1 agrees at 7 bases. J gave up 3 bases and V 3 bases, and 4 bases lay outside the gene matches. The V gene's germline CDR1 is MGHRA and CDR2 YSYEKL. This CDR3 has 14 amino acids. For the CDR3, the DNA is TGCGCCAGCAGCCACCCTACAGGGGACTATGGCTACACCTTC. This codes for CASSHPTGDYGYTF.